This is a list of T cell receptor beta chains from one sample in a study of OX40 agonist ivuxolimab in advanced cancers. Clones were sequenced by immunoSEQ multiplex PCR, and TCRdb holds only the in-frame ones, with some missing. The sample contains over 20,000 clones, 85% of which appear only once. Source: CD4+ or CD8+ T cells sorted from blood, taken in a trial of the OX40 agonist ivuxolimab. The receptors here all came from an adult with an advanced solid tumor such as melanoma, head and neck, liver or kidney cancer. Both conserved end residues are part of each CDR3. A D gene is named only where the DNA matches it firmly. The size entry is marked missing in some rows and otherwise reads once, few, many or a size class.

clone size,V gene,D gene,J gene,CDR3 protein,CDR3 DNA
-,TRBV11-3,-,TRBJ2-7,CASSLTARSSKYF,TGTGCCAGCAGCCTCACAGCTAGGTCTAGCAAGTACTTC
-,TRBV19,-,TRBJ2-1,CASSIVGLSSYNEQFF,TGTGCCAGTAGTATAGTTGGGCTGAGCTCCTACAATGAGCAGTTCTTC
-,TRBV19,TRBD2,TRBJ2-1,CASSIQRGRSYNEQFF,TGTGCCAGTAGTATACAGCGGGGGCGCTCCTACAATGAGCAGTTCTTC
once,TRBV5-6,TRBD1,TRBJ1-6,CASSGDRGINSPLHF,TGTGCCAGCAGCGGGGACAGGGGCATTAATTCACCCCTCCACTTT
-,TRBV30,-,TRBJ1-2,CAWSPGYRFYGYTF,TGTGCCTGGAGCCCGGGGTATCGTTTTTATGGCTACACCTTC
-,TRBV7-8,-,TRBJ2-5,CASSLRAEDPQETQYF,TGTGCCAGCAGCTTACGGGCGGAAGACCCCCAAGAGACCCAGTACTTC
-,TRBV11-3,-,TRBJ2-7,CASSFGPAYEQYF,TGTGCCAGCAGCTTCGGGCCCGCCTACGAGCAGTACTTC
few,TRBV2,TRBD2,TRBJ2-4,CASSEGPTGTSGGLAKNIQYF,TGTGCCAGCAGTGAGGGGCCCACCGGGACTAGCGGGGGCTTAGCCAAAAACATTCAGTACTTC
-,TRBV11-2,TRBD1,TRBJ1-1,CASSYRTGLGTEAFF,TGTGCCAGCAGCTACCGGACAGGCTTGGGCACTGAAGCTTTCTTT
-,TRBV11-1,-,TRBJ1-4,CASSLHQGNEKLFF,TGTGCCAGCAGCTTACACCAGGGGAATGAAAAACTGTTTTTT
once,TRBV6-6,TRBD1,TRBJ1-1,CASSPRQGGNTEAFF,TGTGCCAGCAGTCCCCGACAGGGAGGGAACACTGAAGCTTTCTTT
-,TRBV2,-,TRBJ2-7,CASSEASAVSYEQYF,TGTGCCAGCAGTGAAGCGAGCGCGGTCTCCTACGAGCAGTACTTC
-,TRBV5-6,-,TRBJ2-1,CASSQGAYNEQFF,TGTGCCAGCAGCCAGGGCGCCTACAATGAGCAGTTCTTC
medium-sized,TRBV6-5,-,TRBJ2-1,CASSPFPLNEQFF,TGTGCCAGCAGTCCCTTCCCCCTTAATGAGCAGTTCTTC
-,TRBV27,TRBD1,TRBJ1-1,CASSQTGVTEAFF,TGTGCCAGCAGCCAGACAGGGGTCACTGAAGCTTTCTTT
medium-sized,TRBV7-9,-,TRBJ2-3,CASSLEPPEDTQYF,TGTGCCAGCAGCTTAGAACCCCCCGAAGATACGCAGTATTTT
-,TRBV7-3,TRBD1,TRBJ1-2,CASSEGTGGLGYTF,TGTGCCAGCAGCGAGGGGACAGGGGGTCTTGGCTACACCTTC
-,TRBV9,-,TRBJ2-3,CASSVDGPSTDTQYF,TGTGCCAGCAGCGTAGACGGGCCAAGCACAGATACGCAGTATTTT
-,TRBV19,-,TRBJ1-5,CASRAGSNQPQHF,TGTGCCAGTAGGGCTGGGAGCAATCAGCCCCAGCATTTT
-,TRBV11-3,-,TRBJ1-1,CASSLGRLNTEAFF,TGTGCCAGCAGCTTAGGGAGACTCAACACTGAAGCTTTCTTT
-,TRBV9,-,TRBJ2-7,CASSVAWSSYEQYF,TGTGCCAGCAGCGTGGCGTGGAGCTCCTACGAGCAGTACTTC
-,TRBV13,TRBD2,TRBJ2-7,CASSSRTSALRGEQYF,TGTGCCAGCAGCTCCCGGACTAGCGCCTTGAGGGGCGAGCAGTACTTC
-,TRBV23-1,-,TRBJ1-1,CATPMGGGTEAFF,TGCGCCACCCCTATGGGGGGCGGCACTGAAGCTTTCTTT
-,TRBV6-1,-,TRBJ2-7,CASSEAYRAYEQYF,TGTGCCAGCAGTGAAGCCTACAGGGCCTACGAGCAGTACTTC
-,TRBV4-3,TRBD1,TRBJ2-7,CASSQGQGVTYEQYF,TGCGCCAGCAGCCAGGGACAGGGGGTCACCTACGAGCAGTACTTC
-,TRBV25-1,-,TRBJ2-1,CASRGTVHEQFF,TGTGCCAGCAGGGGAACCGTACATGAGCAGTTCTTC
-,TRBV9,-,TRBJ1-1,CASSPGGAPYEAFF,TGTGCCAGCAGCCCCGGGGGGGCCCCGTACGAAGCTTTCTTT
-,TRBV11-2,-,TRBJ2-3,CATSLGEVGDYSTDTQYF,TGTGCCACCTCCCTAGGGGAAGTTGGAGATTATAGCACAGATACGCAGTATTTT
-,TRBV4-1,TRBD1,TRBJ1-4,CASSQEQGTVNEKLFF,TGCGCCAGCAGCCAAGAGCAAGGGACAGTCAATGAAAAACTGTTTTTT
-,TRBV6-5,-,TRBJ2-5,CASRDFQETQYF,TGTGCCAGCAGGGACTTCCAAGAGACCCAGTACTTC
-,TRBV4-1,TRBD2,TRBJ2-5,CASSQLAGGKETQYF,TGCGCCAGCAGCCAGCTAGCGGGGGGTAAAGAGACCCAGTACTTC
-,TRBV5-6,-,TRBJ2-3,CASSWPGTLPPDTQYF,TGTGCCAGCAGCTGGCCGGGGACCCTCCCACCGGATACGCAGTATTTT
-,TRBV28,TRBD1,TRBJ1-1,CASSPGTAVNTEAFF,TGTGCCAGCAGTCCTGGGACAGCGGTGAACACTGAAGCTTTCTTT
-,TRBV6-5,-,TRBJ1-2,CASSYPGGDFYGYTF,TGTGCCAGCAGTTACCCGGGGGGGGACTTCTATGGCTACACCTTC
-,TRBV15,-,TRBJ1-3,CATSRDRDPGNTIYF,TGTGCCACCAGCAGAGATCGGGACCCCGGAAACACCATATATTTT
-,TRBV27,-,TRBJ1-6,CASSFAGPNSPLHF,TGTGCCAGCAGTTTTGCCGGGCCTAATTCACCCCTCCACTTT
-,TRBV27,TRBD1,TRBJ2-7,CASSSLPGQGAGEQYF,TGTGCCAGCAGTTCCTTACCGGGACAGGGGGCAGGCGAGCAGTACTTC
-,TRBV10-3,-,TRBJ2-7,CAISETGTGSYEQYF,TGTGCCATCAGTGAAACCGGGACTGGCTCCTACGAGCAGTACTTC
medium-sized,TRBV4-1,-,TRBJ1-1,CASSQDSSEAEAFF,TGCGCCAGCAGCCAAGACTCCTCAGAGGCTGAAGCTTTCTTT
-,TRBV5-6,-,TRBJ2-1,CASSLGASKSEQFF,TGTGCCAGCAGCTTGGGGGCCTCCAAGTCGGAGCAGTTCTTC
-,TRBV19,-,TRBJ2-7,CASSDRDHGYEQYF,TGTGCCAGTAGTGACCGGGACCACGGCTACGAGCAGTACTTC
-,TRBV6-5,TRBD1,TRBJ2-7,CASSPGQALEQYF,TGTGCCAGCAGCCCGGGACAGGCCCTCGAGCAGTACTTC
-,TRBV6-1,-,TRBJ1-3,CASSELGSPHSGNTIYF,TGTGCCAGCAGTGAACTCGGGAGTCCCCACTCTGGAAACACCATATATTTT
-,TRBV29-1,-,TRBJ1-2,CSVAGTDYGYTF,TGCAGCGTTGCAGGGACTGACTATGGCTACACCTTC
-,TRBV6-6,-,TRBJ1-1,CASSYVGAAFF,TGTGCCAGCAGTTACGTCGGAGCGGCTTTCTTT
-,TRBV11-3,-,TRBJ2-1,CASSPSPRDAYNEQFF,TGTGCCAGCTCGCCTAGCCCCCGAGACGCCTACAATGAGCAGTTCTTC
-,TRBV6-5,TRBD1,TRBJ1-1,CASSWGQSLGTEAFF,TGTGCCAGCAGTTGGGGACAGTCACTTGGAACTGAAGCTTTCTTT
-,TRBV27,-,TRBJ2-7,CASSFGGNRYEQYF,TGTGCCAGCAGTTTTGGCGGCAACCGCTACGAGCAGTACTTC
-,TRBV21-1,-,TRBJ2-2,CASSIRGWSSTGELFF,TGTGCCAGCAGCATCAGGGGTTGGTCGAGCACCGGGGAGCTGTTTTTT
-,TRBV28,-,TRBJ2-7,CASSTTPITYEQYF,TGTGCCAGCAGCACGACCCCCATTACCTACGAGCAGTACTTC
once,TRBV4-3,-,TRBJ2-1,CASSQEISLVQQQFF,TGCGCCAGCAGCCAAGAAATCAGTTTGGTGCAGCAACAGTTCTTC
-,TRBV6-6,-,TRBJ2-7,CASSPSGPSSYEQYF,TGTGCCAGCAGTCCCTCGGGACCGAGCTCCTACGAGCAGTACTTC
-,TRBV13,-,TRBJ2-7,CASSPPGEQIYEQYF,TGTGCCAGCAGCCCTCCCGGCGAGCAAATCTACGAGCAGTACTTC
-,TRBV5-1,TRBD2,TRBJ2-1,CASRRTSGNNEQFF,TGCGCCAGCAGACGGACTAGCGGAAACAATGAGCAGTTCTTC
-,TRBV4-1,-,TRBJ2-2,CASSQGANTGELFF,TGCGCCAGCAGCCAGGGGGCGAACACCGGGGAGCTGTTTTTT
-,TRBV5-4,TRBD1,TRBJ1-2,CASSKDRGANYGYTF,TGTGCCAGCAGCAAGGACAGGGGGGCTAACTATGGCTACACCTTC
-,TRBV11-3,TRBD2,TRBJ2-5,CASSPISGSEKETQYF,TGTGCCAGCAGCCCGATTAGCGGGAGCGAAAAAGAGACCCAGTACTTC
once,TRBV6-5,-,TRBJ1-1,CASSAGSNTEAFF,TGTGCCAGCAGTGCGGGCTCCAACACTGAAGCTTTCTTT
-,TRBV4-1,TRBD2,TRBJ2-3,CASSHRGLAVFSTDTQYF,TGCGCCAGCAGCCATAGGGGACTAGCGGTTTTTAGCACAGATACGCAGTATTTT
-,TRBV15,-,TRBJ1-3,CATSRESSSSGNTIYF,TGTGCCACCAGCAGAGAGAGCTCGAGCTCTGGAAACACCATATATTTT